This T cell receptor (beta chain) was profiled in a study of T-cell reconstitution after alpha-beta-depleted transplantation in children. This clonotype was observed many times. Unique molecular identifiers tagged the TCRbeta library. TCRdb ran MiXCR on the PCR reads and lists one entry per CDR3 protein. Of 380,000 or so distinct CDR3 sequences listed, 10% to 15% are singletons. CDR1 is DFQATT and CDR2 is SNEGSKA in the germline V gene (reference sequence). The length of the CDR3 is 15 residues. V dropped 1 base and J dropped 3 bases, with 15 bases sitting between them. The chain joins TRBV20-1 to TRBJ1-2, with unresolved D. The sample in question was PBMCs, obtained from the stem cell graft. The TCR was taken from a human donor who donated a stem cell graft to a child with Fanconi anemia. The CDR3, as DNA: TGCAGTGCTAGAGCCCGGGGAGGGTTAGACTATGGCTACACCTTC. Residues: CSARARGGLDYGYTF.